One sample yielded the 25 T cell receptor beta chains listed below, sequenced in a study of vaccination and CD4 T cells after COVID-19. Treatment here: roughly 11-day PBMC culture with coronavirus spike peptide pools or control peptides (ViraFEST assay). Their recognized antigens are unknown. Researchers used the Oncomine TCR Beta short-read assay to sequence DNA from cultured CD4+ T cells. TCRdb re-called the PCR reads through MiXCR, storing one row per CDR3 protein. Here the sample spans roughly 13,000 distinct CDR3 sequences, around 70% being singletons. The material sequenced was CD4+ T cells from blood, cultured in vitro. These receptors all stem from a human donor who had recovered from COVID-19.

DNA for the CDR3: TGTGCCTGGAGTGCGGGACGGCATAATTCACCCCTCCACTTT. The encoded protein is CAWSAGRHNSPLHF. The chain employs TRBV30 and TRBJ1-6; tentative D call: TRBD1 (5 bases). Germline values: CDR1 GTSNPN, CDR2 SVGIG (reference sequence). This CDR3 spans 14 amino acids. V lost 1 base and J lost 5, with 9 bases in between.

A word on this clonotype: Since no conserved phenylalanine or tryptophan closes the CDR3, a read error is the likely cause. The genes are TRBV7-2 and TRBJ1-1; no reliable D call. This CDR3 has 13 residues. The V end was cut by 4 bases, the J end by 4 bases, with 10 bases between. Germline V CDR1 and CDR2: SGHTA, FQGNSA. The CDR3 is CASSSNTITEAFS. In DNA form, the CDR3 reads TGTGCCAGCAGCTCTAACACGATCACTGAAGCTTTCTCT.

This clonotype ranks as medium-sized. This sequence joins TRBV7-7 and TRBJ2-7; D remains unclear. V dropped 5 bases and J dropped 4 bases, with 12 bases sitting between them. This CDR3 comprises 13 residues. CDR1 and CDR2 (germline): SSHAT, FNYEAQ (reference sequence). CDR3: CASSTQLGYEQYF. In nucleotides, the CDR3 is TGTGCCAGCAGCACACAGCTGGGTTACGAGCAGTACTTC.

V and J are TRBV6-1 and TRBJ1-6; D perhaps matches TRBD1 (6 bases). Germline CDR1 is MNHNS and CDR2 is SASEGT. This CDR3 region has 15 residues. The V end lost 5 bases, the J end lost 10 bases, and 18 bases lay between the germline ends. CDR3 sequence (DNA): TGTGCCAGCAGTCCAGCGGACAGCTTGACATCACCCCTCCACTTT. Its translation is CASSPADSLTSPLHF.

This chain connects TRBV10-3 to TRBJ1-1; TRBD1 is a possible D gene (6 bases). CDR3 length: 12 residues. Deletions cut 9 bases from V and 1 base from J, with 9 bases between. Germline assignment: CDR1 ENHRY and CDR2 SYGVKD. In nucleotides, the CDR3 is TGTGCCATTAGGACAGCGAACACTGAAGCTTTCTTT. Protein product: CAIRTANTEAFF.

A note on this clonotype: A read error may produce the germline difference seen at one junction end. The chain has TRBV7-6 and TRBJ1-5; the D gene is possibly TRBD1 (5 bases). The germline V gene has CDR1 SGHVS and CDR2 FNYEAQ. CDR3 length: 16 residues. CDR3 loop: CANSLRAGSGNQPQHF. The CDR3 bases are TGTGCCAACAGCTTAAGGGCAGGGAGTGGCAATCAGCCCCAGCATTTT.

This sequence joins TRBV4-1 and TRBJ1-2; the D gene is possibly TRBD1 (5 bases). The CDR3 is 15 amino acids. Germline-derived CDR1 and CDR2 are MGHRA and YSYEKL. V shed 0 bases and J shed 0 bases, with 8 bases lying between them. In DNA form, the CDR3 reads TGCGCCAGCAGCCAAGATGGGACGGCTAACTATGGCTACACCTTC. Protein: CASSQDGTANYGYTF.

CDR3 loop: CATIDRVGQPQHF. As DNA, the CDR3 is TGTGCCACCATAGACAGGGTAGGTCAGCCCCAGCATTTT. V and J are TRBV19 and TRBJ1-5, with 7 positions matching TRBD1. Germline-derived CDR1 and CDR2 are LNHDA and SQIVND (reference sequence). The V gene end was trimmed by 10 bases and the J gene end by 6 bases; junction bases not matched to a gene: 9. The CDR3 is 13 amino acids.

This chain links TRBV20-1 with TRBJ2-2; 8 bases agree with TRBD2. Per the germline V gene, CDR1 is DFQATT and CDR2 is SNEGSKA (reference sequence). The CDR3 extends over 17 amino acids. With 0 bases clipped from V and 2 bases from J, the junction kept 8 bases outside the gene matches. The CDR3 region is CSARDGRTSSNTGELFF. The CDR3 DNA follows: TGCAGTGCTAGAGATGGACGGACTAGCTCTAACACCGGGGAGCTGTTTTTT.

The V call is TRBV2, the J call TRBJ1-2, with D perhaps TRBD1 (5 bases). The CDR3 consists of 14 residues. Germline V gene lookup returns CDR1 SNHLY and CDR2 FYNNEI. Trimming shortened V by 6 bases and J by 5 bases, and 16 bases separated the two germline ends. The CDR3 DNA follows: TGTGCCAGCAGGCCGCAACCGGGGCTTTATGGCTACACCTTC. Translating gives CASRPQPGLYGYTF.

This clonotype has a handful of counts. The V call is TRBV7-2, the J call TRBJ1-5; D is uncertain. Germline assignment: CDR1 SGHTA and CDR2 FQGNSA. The V end was cut by 2 bases, the J end by 7 bases, with 9 bases between. The CDR3 extends over 13 amino acids. CDR3 DNA sequence: TGTGCCAGCAGCTTACCTTCGTTACAGCCCCAGCATTTT. This sequence encodes CASSLPSLQPQHF.

This clonotype was counted once. V and J are TRBV20-1 and TRBJ2-2, with TRBD2 matching 10 bases. The CDR3 consists of 15 residues. CDR1 is DFQATT and CDR2 is SNEGSKA in the germline V gene (reference sequence). V dropped 0 bases and J dropped 9; count of bases not matched to a gene: 7. The CDR3 here is CSARDQPSGRRELFF. CDR3 coding DNA: TGCAGTGCTAGAGATCAACCTAGCGGGAGAAGGGAGCTGTTTTTT.

The sample holds a few counts of this clonotype. V gene TRBV6-1 combines with J gene TRBJ2-7; 9 nucleotides line up with TRBD2. The germline CDR1 and CDR2 sequences are MNHNS and SASEGT. There are 14 residues in the CDR3. V trimming: 4 bases; J trimming: 0 bases; junction bases outside the gene matches: 1. The CDR3, as DNA: TGTGCCAGCAGTGGTAGCGGGAGCTCCTACGAGCAGTACTTC. It is translated as CASSGSGSSYEQYF.

J is TRBJ1-1 and V is TRBV6-5, with a tentative D call TRBD1 (5 bases). The CDR3 is 13 amino acids. Germline V gene lookup returns CDR1 MNHEY and CDR2 SVGAGI. V was trimmed by 2 bases and J by 5 bases, leaving 9 bases between them. CDR3 DNA sequence: TGTGCCAGCAGTTACGAGGGGTTGACTGAAGCTTTCTTT. This sequence encodes CASSYEGLTEAFF.

The V gene is TRBV30, the J gene TRBJ1-1; TRBD1 is a possible D gene (5 bases). CDR3 length: 15 amino acids. Per germline, CDR1 GTSNPN and CDR2 SVGIG (reference sequence). The V end lost 0 bases, the J end lost 0 bases, and 11 bases lay between the germline ends. As DNA, the CDR3 is TGTGCCTGGAGTGTAATGGGACCCATGAACACTGAAGCTTTCTTT. It codes for CAWSVMGPMNTEAFF.

V gene TRBV19 combines with J gene TRBJ1-1, with 7 bases aligning to TRBD1. The CDR3 extends over 16 amino acids. With 7 bases clipped from V and 0 bases from J, the junction kept 11 bases outside the gene matches. Germline CDR1 is LNHDA and CDR2 is SQIVND (reference sequence). CDR3 sequence: CASTPGSQGVNTEAFF. The CDR3 DNA reads as TGTGCCAGTACCCCAGGGAGTCAGGGGGTGAACACTGAAGCTTTCTTT.

The genes are TRBV6-2 or TRBV6-3 and TRBJ1-2; no clear D. V lost 0 bases, J lost 4 bases, and 6 bases lay in between. This CDR3 contains 13 residues. Germline V gene sequence: CDR1 MNHEY, CDR2 SVGEGT. CDR3 nucleotides: TGTGCCAGCAGTTACTCGGGCACCTATGGCTACACCTTC. Protein: CASSYSGTYGYTF.

This rearrangement joins TRBV7-9 to TRBJ1-6; D may be TRBD1 (5 bases). The CDR3 is 17 amino acids. V lost 5 bases and J lost 0, with 14 bases in between. Germline loops: CDR1 SEHNR, CDR2 FQNEAQ (reference sequence). In DNA, the CDR3 is TGTGCCAGCAGCACCCCCGGGGGGGGCTCCTATAATTCACCCCTCCACTTT. The encoded protein is CASSTPGGGSYNSPLHF.

The rearrangement joins TRBV28 to TRBJ1-5; D not certain. CDR1 MDHEN and CDR2 SYDVKM come from the germline V gene. V gave up 5 bases and J gave up 9 bases, with 11 bases separating them. The CDR3 is made up of 12 amino acids. The CDR3 nucleotides are TGTGCCAGCAGTACGGACCTGGCGCCCCAGCATTTT. Encoded protein: CASSTDLAPQHF.

The J gene is TRBJ1-2, the V gene TRBV27; a possible D gene is TRBD1 (5 bases). Between the trimmed V and J ends, which lost 5 bases and 4 bases, there was a span of 14 bases. The CDR3 consists of 14 residues. Germline lookup yields CDR1 MNHEY and CDR2 SMNVEV (reference sequence). The CDR3 sequence is CASSRGSWGYGYTF. CDR3 sequence (DNA): TGTGCCAGCAGTCGGGGGTCCTGGGGCTATGGCTACACCTTC.

J is TRBJ1-1 and V is TRBV30; D gene unclear. The CDR3 sequence is 15 residues long. CDR1 and CDR2 from the germline V gene are GTSNPN and SVGIG (reference sequence). V was clipped by 0 bases and J by 2 bases, with 13 bases between them. CDR3 coding DNA: TGTGCCTGGAGTGTACATTTGTCGGGTAACACTGAAGCTTTCTTT. Translated: CAWSVHLSGNTEAFF. Combining the CDR3 with reference TRBV30 and TRBJ1-1 gives the whole variable domain SQTIHQWPATLVQPVGSPLSLECTVEGTSNPNLYWYRQAAGRGLQLLFYSVGIGQISSEVPQNLSASRPQDRQFILSSKKLLLSDSGFYLCAWSVHLSGNTEAFFGQGTRLTVV.

The chain's CDR3 is CAWSFGETQYF. Here the CDR3 DNA reads TGTGCCTGGAGTTTTGGGGAGACCCAGTACTTC. The chain is built from TRBV30 and TRBJ2-5; D call uncertain. The CDR3 loop spans 11 amino acids. With 2 bases removed from V and 5 bases from J, the gap between germline ends came to 6 bases. Germline V gives CDR1 GTSNPN, CDR2 SVGIG (reference sequence).

The chain combines TRBV6-5 with TRBJ1-5, with a tentative D call TRBD1 (6 bases). V lost 4 bases to trimming and J lost 6 bases, with 19 bases between them. In germline, CDR1 is MNHEY, CDR2 SVGAGI. The CDR3 sequence is 16 residues long. CDR3 loop: CASSSLAGATSQPQHF. The CDR3, as DNA: TGTGCCAGCAGTTCGTTGGCAGGGGCGACCAGTCAGCCCCAGCATTTT.

The V and J genes are TRBV4-2 and TRBJ1-5; weak D call: TRBD1 (5 bases). V dropped 0 bases and J dropped 0 bases, with 15 bases sitting between them. The CDR3 loop spans 18 amino acids. Germline V gene lookup returns CDR1 LGHNA and CDR2 YNFKEQ. The CDR3: CASSQDGGEVYSNQPQHF. In nucleotides, the CDR3 is TGTGCCAGCAGCCAAGACGGGGGGGAGGTTTATAGCAATCAGCCCCAGCATTTT.

The chain carries TRBV6-5 and TRBJ1-6; maybe TRBD1 (6 bases). Trimming pared 0 bases from V and 6 bases from J, leaving 12 bases between. Germline-derived CDR1 and CDR2 are MNHEY and SVGAGI. This CDR3 comprises 16 residues. CDR3: CASSYSMWGPNSPLHF. CDR3 bases: TGTGCCAGCAGTTACTCGATGTGGGGGCCTAATTCACCCCTCCACTTT.